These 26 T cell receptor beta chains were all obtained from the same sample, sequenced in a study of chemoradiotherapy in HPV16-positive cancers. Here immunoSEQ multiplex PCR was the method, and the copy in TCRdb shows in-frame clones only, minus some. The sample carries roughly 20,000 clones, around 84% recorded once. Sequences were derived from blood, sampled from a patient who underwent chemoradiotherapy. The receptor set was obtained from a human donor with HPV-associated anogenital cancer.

The CDR3 DNA is TGTGCCAGCAGCTTGTCACAACTCTATGGCTACACCTTC. It yields the protein CASSLSQLYGYTF. The rearrangement links TRBV7-9 to TRBJ1-2; D is ambiguous. V lost 3 bases and J lost 4, with 9 bases in between. Germline CDR1 and CDR2: SEHNR and FQNEAQ (reference sequence). CDR3 length equals 13 residues.

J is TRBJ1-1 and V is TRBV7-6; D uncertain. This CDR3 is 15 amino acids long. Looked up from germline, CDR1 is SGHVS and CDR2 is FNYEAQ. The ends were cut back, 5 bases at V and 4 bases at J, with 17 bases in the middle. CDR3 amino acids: CASSPREVLFTEAFF. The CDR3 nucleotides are TGTGCCAGCAGCCCGAGAGAGGTCCTATTCACTGAAGCTTTCTTT.

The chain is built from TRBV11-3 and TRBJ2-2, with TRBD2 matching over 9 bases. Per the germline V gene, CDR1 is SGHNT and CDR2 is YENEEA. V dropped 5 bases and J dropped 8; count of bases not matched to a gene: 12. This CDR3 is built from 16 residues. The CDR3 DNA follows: TGTGCCAGCAGCCCCTTGGGGCTAGCGGGGAATGGGGAGCTGTTTTTT. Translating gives CASSPLGLAGNGELFF.

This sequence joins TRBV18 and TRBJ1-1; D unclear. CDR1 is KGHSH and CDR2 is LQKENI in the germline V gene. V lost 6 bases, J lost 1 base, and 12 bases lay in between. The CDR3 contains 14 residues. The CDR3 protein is CASSTGMANTEAFF. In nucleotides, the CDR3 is TGTGCCAGCTCCACCGGAATGGCGAACACTGAAGCTTTCTTT.

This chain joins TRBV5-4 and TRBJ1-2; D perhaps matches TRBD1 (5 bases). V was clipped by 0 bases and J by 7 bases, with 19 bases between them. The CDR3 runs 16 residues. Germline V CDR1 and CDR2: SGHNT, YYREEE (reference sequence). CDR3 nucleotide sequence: TGTGCCAGCAGCTTGGGGGGCGCCGCGTGGGTAGGTGGCTACACCTTC. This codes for CASSLGGAAWVGGYTF.

CDR3 protein: CASSFSTDTQYF. CDR3 nucleotide sequence: TGCGCCAGCAGTTTCAGCACAGATACGCAGTATTTT. The J gene is TRBJ2-3, the V gene TRBV10-1, with unresolved D. Germline loops: CDR1 WNHNN, CDR2 SYGVQD (reference sequence). The CDR3 sequence is 12 residues long. Trimming took 5 bases from V and 0 from J, leaving 3 bases between them.

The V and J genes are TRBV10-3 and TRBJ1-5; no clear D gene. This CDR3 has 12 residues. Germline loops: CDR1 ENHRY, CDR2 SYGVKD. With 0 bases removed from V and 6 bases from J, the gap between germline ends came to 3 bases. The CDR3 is CAISESGQPQHF. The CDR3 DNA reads TGTGCCATCAGTGAGTCTGGTCAGCCCCAGCATTTT.

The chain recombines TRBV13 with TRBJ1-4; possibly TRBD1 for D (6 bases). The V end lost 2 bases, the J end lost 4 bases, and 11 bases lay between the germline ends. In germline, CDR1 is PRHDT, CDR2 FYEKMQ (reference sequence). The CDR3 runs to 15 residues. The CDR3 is CASSLWKGVNEKLFF. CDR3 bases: TGTGCCAGCAGCTTATGGAAGGGGGTTAATGAAAAACTGTTTTTT.

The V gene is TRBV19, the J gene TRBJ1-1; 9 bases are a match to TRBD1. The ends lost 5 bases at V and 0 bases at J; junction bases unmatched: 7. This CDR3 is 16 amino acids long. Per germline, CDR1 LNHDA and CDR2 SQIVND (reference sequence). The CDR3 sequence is CASSPRTGVMNTEAFF. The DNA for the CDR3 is TGTGCCAGTAGTCCCCGGACAGGGGTGATGAACACTGAAGCTTTCTTT.

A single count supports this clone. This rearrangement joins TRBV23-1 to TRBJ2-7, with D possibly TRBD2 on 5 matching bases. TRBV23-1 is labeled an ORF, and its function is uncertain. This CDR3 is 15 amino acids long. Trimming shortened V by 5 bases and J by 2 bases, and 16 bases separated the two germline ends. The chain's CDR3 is CASSSYLSGAYEQYF. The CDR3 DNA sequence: TGCGCCAGCAGTTCCTATCTTTCCGGGGCCTACGAGCAGTACTTC.

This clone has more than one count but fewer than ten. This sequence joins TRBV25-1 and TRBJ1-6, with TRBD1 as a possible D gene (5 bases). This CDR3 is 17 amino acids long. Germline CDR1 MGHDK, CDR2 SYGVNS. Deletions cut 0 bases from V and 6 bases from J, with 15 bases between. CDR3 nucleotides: TGTGCCAGCAGTGAATATCGGGGGACGCCCTCTAATTCACCCCTCCACTTT. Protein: CASSEYRGTPSNSPLHF.

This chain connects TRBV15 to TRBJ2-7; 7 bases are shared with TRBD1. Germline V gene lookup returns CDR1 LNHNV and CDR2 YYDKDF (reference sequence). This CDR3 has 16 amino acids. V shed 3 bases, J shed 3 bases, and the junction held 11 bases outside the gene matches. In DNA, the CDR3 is TGTGCCACCAGCAGCCATAAATTGGGACAGAACTACGAGCAGTACTTC. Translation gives CATSSHKLGQNYEQYF.

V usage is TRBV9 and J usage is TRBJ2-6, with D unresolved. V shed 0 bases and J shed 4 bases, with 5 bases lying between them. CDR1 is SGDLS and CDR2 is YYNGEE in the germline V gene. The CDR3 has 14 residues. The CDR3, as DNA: TGTGCCAGCAGCGTAGACGGAGGGGCCAACGTCCTGACTTTC. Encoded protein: CASSVDGGANVLTF.

The DNA of the CDR3 is TGTGCCAGCACCACCGAAGAGACCCAGTACTTC. Its protein product is CASTTEETQYF. The chain uses TRBV28 and TRBJ2-5; D is undetermined. The germline V and J ends were trimmed by 7 bases and 3 bases, with 6 bases remaining between them. Germline CDR1 and CDR2: MDHEN and SYDVKM. CDR3 size: 11 residues.

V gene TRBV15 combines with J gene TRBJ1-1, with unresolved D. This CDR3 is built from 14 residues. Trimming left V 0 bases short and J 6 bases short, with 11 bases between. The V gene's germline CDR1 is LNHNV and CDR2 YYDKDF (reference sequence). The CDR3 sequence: CATSRDKEAAEAFF. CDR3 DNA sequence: TGTGCCACCAGCAGAGATAAGGAGGCGGCTGAAGCTTTCTTT. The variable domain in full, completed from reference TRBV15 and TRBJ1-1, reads DAMVIQNPRYQVTQFGKPVTLSCSQTLNHNVMYWYQQKSSQAPKLLFHYYDKDFNNEADTPDNFQSRRPNTSFCFLDIRSPGLGDTAMYLCATSRDKEAAEAFFGQGTRLTVV.

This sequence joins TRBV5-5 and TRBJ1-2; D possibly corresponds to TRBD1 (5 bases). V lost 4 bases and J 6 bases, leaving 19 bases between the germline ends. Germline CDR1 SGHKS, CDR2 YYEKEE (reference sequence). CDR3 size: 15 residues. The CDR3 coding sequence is TGTGCCAGCAGCCCTGCTGGGGGAGAAAGGAATGGCTACACCTTC. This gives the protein CASSPAGGERNGYTF.

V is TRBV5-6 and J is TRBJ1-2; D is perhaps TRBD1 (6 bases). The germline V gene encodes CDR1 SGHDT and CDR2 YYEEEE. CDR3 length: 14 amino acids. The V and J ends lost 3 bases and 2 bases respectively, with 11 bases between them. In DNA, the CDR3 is TGTGCCAGCAGCTCTACGGACAGAAACTATGGCTACACCTTC. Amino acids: CASSSTDRNYGYTF.

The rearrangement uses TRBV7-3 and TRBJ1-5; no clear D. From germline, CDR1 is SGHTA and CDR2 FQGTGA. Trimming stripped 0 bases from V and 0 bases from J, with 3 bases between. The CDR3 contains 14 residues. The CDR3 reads CASSLTASNQPQHF. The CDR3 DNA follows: TGTGCCAGCAGCTTAACTGCTAGCAATCAGCCCCAGCATTTT.

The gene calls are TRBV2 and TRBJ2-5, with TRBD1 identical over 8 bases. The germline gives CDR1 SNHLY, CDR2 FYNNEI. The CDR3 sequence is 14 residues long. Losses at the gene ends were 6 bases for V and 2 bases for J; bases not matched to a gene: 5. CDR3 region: CASRDRAQQETQYF. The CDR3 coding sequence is TGTGCCAGCAGGGACAGGGCCCAACAAGAGACCCAGTACTTC.

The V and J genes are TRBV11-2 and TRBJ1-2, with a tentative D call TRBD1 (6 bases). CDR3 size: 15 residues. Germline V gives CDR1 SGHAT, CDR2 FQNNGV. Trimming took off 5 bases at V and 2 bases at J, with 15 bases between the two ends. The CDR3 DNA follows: TGTGCCAGCAGCCCCTGGACAGCTAGGAACTATGGCTACACCTTC. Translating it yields CASSPWTARNYGYTF.

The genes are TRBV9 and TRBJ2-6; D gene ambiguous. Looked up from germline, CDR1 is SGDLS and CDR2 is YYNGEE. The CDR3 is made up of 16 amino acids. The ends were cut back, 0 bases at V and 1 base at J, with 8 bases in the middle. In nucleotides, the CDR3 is TGTGCCAGCAGCGTAGCGGAAGGGTCTGGGGCCAACGTCCTGACTTTC. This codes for CASSVAEGSGANVLTF.

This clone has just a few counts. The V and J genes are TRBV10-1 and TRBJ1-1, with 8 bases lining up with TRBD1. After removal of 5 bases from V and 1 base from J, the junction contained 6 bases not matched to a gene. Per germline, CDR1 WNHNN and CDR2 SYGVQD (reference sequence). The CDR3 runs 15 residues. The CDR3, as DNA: TGCGCCAGCAGTTCCTCCGGGACAGGGAACACTGAAGCTTTCTTT. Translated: CASSSSGTGNTEAFF.

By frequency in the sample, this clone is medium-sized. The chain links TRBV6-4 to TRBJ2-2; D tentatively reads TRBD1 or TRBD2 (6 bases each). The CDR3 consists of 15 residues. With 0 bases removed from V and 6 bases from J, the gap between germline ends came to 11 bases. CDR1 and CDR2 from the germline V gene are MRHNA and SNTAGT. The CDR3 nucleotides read TGTGCCAGCAGTGACTCCCCAGGGGAGGCCGGGGAGCTGTTTTTT. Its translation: CASSDSPGEAGELFF.

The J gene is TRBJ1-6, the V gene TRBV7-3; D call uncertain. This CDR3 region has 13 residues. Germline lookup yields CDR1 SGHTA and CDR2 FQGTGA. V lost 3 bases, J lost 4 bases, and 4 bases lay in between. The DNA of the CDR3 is TGTGCCAGCAGCTTCGATTATAATTCACCCCTCCACTTT. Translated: CASSFDYNSPLHF.

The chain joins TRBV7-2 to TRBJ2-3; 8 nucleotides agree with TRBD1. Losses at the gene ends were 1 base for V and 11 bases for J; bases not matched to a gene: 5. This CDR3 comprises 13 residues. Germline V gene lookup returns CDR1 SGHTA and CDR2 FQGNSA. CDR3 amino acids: CASSLDSGTGQYF. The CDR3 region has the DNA TGTGCCAGCAGCTTAGATAGTGGGACAGGGCAGTATTTT.

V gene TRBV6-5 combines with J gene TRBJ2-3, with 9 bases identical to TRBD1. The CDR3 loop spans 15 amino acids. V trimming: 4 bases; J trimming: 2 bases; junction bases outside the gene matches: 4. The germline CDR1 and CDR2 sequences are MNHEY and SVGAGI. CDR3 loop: CASSWGQGNTDTQYF. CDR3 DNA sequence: TGTGCCAGCAGTTGGGGACAGGGTAACACAGATACGCAGTATTTT.